This TCR beta chain stems from a study of Graves' ophthalmopathy and Graves' hyperthyroidism. Study-wide context: Hyperthyroidism qualified as stable when ophthalmopathy did not develop within 18 months of follow-up.

This clonotype was counted once. CDR3 length equals 11 residues. The V end was cut by 3 bases, the J end by 14 bases, with 14 bases between. Germline CDR1 and CDR2: SQVTM and ANQGSEA. Newly diagnosed, the hyperthyroidism patients had under 2 months' duration and were aged 18 to 65. Patients were left out if they had other autoimmune diseases, uncontrolled infections, pregnancy or lactation. RNA transcripts served as template for amplifying TCR beta CDR3 sequences. A first-round RT-PCR used HTBI primers, followed by a second-round multiplex PCR. TCRdb independently ran MiXCR on the multiplex PCR reads; one entry per CDR3 protein. The sample comprises about 600,000 distinct CDR3 sequences, approximately 35% of which are singletons, and about 4% rests with the top ten.

The specimen sequenced was peripheral blood or thyroid tissue (not recorded which). This TCR came from an adult man with Graves' hyperthyroidism. V usage is TRBV29-1 and J usage is TRBJ1-5; D is unclear. Here the CDR3 reads CSVERLANEHF. CDR3 in DNA: TGCAGCGTTGAGCGGCTAGCAAACGAGCATTTT.